These T cell receptor beta chains were read from a single sample in a study of cytomegalovirus exposure and HLA in healthy donors. TCRdb's copy holds only in-frame clones and misses some; the assay was immunoSEQ multiplex PCR. There are tens of thousands of clones in the sample; about 60% occur only once, and approximately 6% lies in the top ten. The sample was PBMCs. These receptors were collected from a woman in her twenties or thirties in good health and CMV-seronegative. CDR3s include the opening cysteine and the closing phenylalanine or tryptophan. A D gene is named only where the DNA matches it firmly. Clone size is given for some rows only: seen once, a few or many times, or a class if the clone is expanded.

>.|TRBJ2-7|TRBV20-1|.
TGCAGTGCTAGAGATGCGCACGAGCAGTACTTC
CSARDAHEQYF
>TRBD1|TRBJ2-1|TRBV7-2|.
TGTGCCAGCAGCCCTCTGTGGGACAGGGTCAATGAGCAGTTCTTC
CASSPLWDRVNEQFF
>TRBD1|TRBJ1-1|TRBV5-1|.
TGCGCCAGCAGTCCCACGACAGGGGGGTACACTGAAGCTTTCTTT
CASSPTTGGYTEAFF
>TRBD1|TRBJ2-5|TRBV5-1|few
TGCGCCAGCAGCTTGGGCCCGGGACAGGGGGGTCGAGAGACCCAGTACTTC
CASSLGPGQGGRETQYF
>TRBD1|TRBJ1-2|TRBV5-1|.
TGCGCCAGCAGCTTGGGACAGGGTCCCAACTATGGCTACACCTTC
CASSLGQGPNYGYTF
>.|TRBJ2-7|TRBV19|.
TGTGCCAGTAGTATACTGGGTTGGGGCGGAACCTACGAGCAGTACTTC
CASSILGWGGTYEQYF
>TRBD2|TRBJ2-4|TRBV5-1|.
TGCGCCAGCAGCCTTGGGCGGCGGGAGGGGGGCCTCGAAAACATTCAGTACTTC
CASSLGRREGGLENIQYF
>.|TRBJ2-6|TRBV9|.
TGTGCCAGCAGCGGGGCGTCTGGGGCCAACGTCCTGACTTTC
CASSGASGANVLTF
>TRBD1|TRBJ1-2|TRBV10-3|.
TGTGCCGTTCAGGGACAGGGAAATGGCTACACCTTC
CAVQGQGNGYTF
>.|TRBJ1-5|TRBV5-1|.
TGCGCCAGCAGCCCTGGGGACATTAGCAATCAGCCCCAGCATTTT
CASSPGDISNQPQHF
>.|TRBJ1-5|TRBV7-9|.
TGTGCCAGCAGCGCGGACACCCATCAGCCCCAGCATTTT
CASSADTHQPQHF
>.|TRBJ2-7|TRBV27|.
TGTGCCAGCAGTTTCACGCCGGGACTCGGGGTTTACGAGCAGTACTTC
CASSFTPGLGVYEQYF
>.|TRBJ1-1|TRBV6-1|few
TGTGCCAGCAGTGATCAGGGAGGAGACACTGAAGCTTTCTTT
CASSDQGGDTEAFF
>TRBD1|TRBJ2-1|TRBV4-2|.
TGTGCCAGCAGCCGCCGCTCCGGGACAGGGTACAATGAGCAGTTCTTC
CASSRRSGTGYNEQFF
>TRBD1|TRBJ2-7|TRBV18|.
TGTGCCAGCTCACCGCTTCAGGGGGCAGGCGAGCAGTACTTC
CASSPLQGAGEQYF
>.|TRBJ1-2|TRBV2|.
TGTGCCAGCAGTGTCAGGTCTAACTATGGCTACACCTTC
CASSVRSNYGYTF
>.|TRBJ1-5|TRBV29-1|.
TGCAGCGTTGTGCCAGGGGCAGGCTCGGGGAATCAGCCCCAGCATTTT
CSVVPGAGSGNQPQHF
>.|TRBJ1-5|TRBV19|.
TGTGCCAGTAGTACCGGGTCAGCTTACAATCAGCCCCAGCATTTT
CASSTGSAYNQPQHF
>TRBD2|TRBJ2-3|TRBV5-4|.
TGTGCCAGCAGTCCCGGGGGGGACTACCGCACAGATACGCAGTATTTT
CASSPGGDYRTDTQYF
>TRBD1|TRBJ1-4|TRBV5-6|.
TGTGCCAGCAGCACCCAGACAGGGAGTAATGAAAAACTGTTTTTT
CASSTQTGSNEKLFF
>TRBD1|TRBJ2-5|TRBV7-6|once
TGTGCCAGCAGCCTGGGACAGGGCGGCCAAGAGACCCAGTACTTC
CASSLGQGGQETQYF
>.|TRBJ1-1|TRBV28|.
TGTGCCAGCAGCACTGGTTTGTTGGAAGCTTTCTTT
CASSTGLLEAFF
>TRBD2|TRBJ2-1|TRBV19|.
TGTGCCAGTATTAGGACTAGCGGGGGCGCGGGGAATGAGCAGTTCTTC
CASIRTSGGAGNEQFF
>.|TRBJ1-1|TRBV5-1|.
TGCGCCAGCAGCTTGGCCTCTGCGGGGGGCACTGAAGCTTTCTTT
CASSLASAGGTEAFF
>.|TRBJ1-1|TRBV29-1|.
TGCAGCGTTGGCAATAGACAAACCACTGAAGCTTTCTTT
CSVGNRQTTEAFF
>.|TRBJ2-7|TRBV30|.
TGTGCCTGGGGGGCAGGGAACTACGAGCAGTACTTC
CAWGAGNYEQYF
>TRBD2|TRBJ2-7|TRBV27|once
TGTGCCAGCAAAGGCAGGGGTTCTAGCGGGAGGTTCTCCTACGAGCAGTACTTC
CASKGRGSSGRFSYEQYF
>TRBD1|TRBJ2-7|TRBV5-5|.
TGTGCCAGCAGCTGGACGACAGGGCGCCACGAGCAGTACTTC
CASSWTTGRHEQYF
>.|TRBJ2-5|TRBV7-6|.
TGTGCCAGCAGCCTAGGGGGGAGGACGGAAGAGACCCAGTACTTC
CASSLGGRTEETQYF
>TRBD2|TRBJ2-5|TRBV28|.
TGTGCCAGCAGTAGGGGACTAGCGGGTAGGTACCAAGAGACCCAGTACTTC
CASSRGLAGRYQETQYF
>TRBD2|TRBJ2-5|TRBV4-2|.
TGTGCCAGCAGGGGGCGGGGGAAGACCCAGTACTTC
CASRGRGKTQYF
>TRBD2|TRBJ2-3|TRBV10-3|.
TGTGCCACCCGGGTTAGCGGGGGAACTAGCACAGATACGCAGTATTTT
CATRVSGGTSTDTQYF
>.|TRBJ2-7|TRBV28|.
TGTGCAACGACAGTCTCCTACGAGCAGTACTTC
CATTVSYEQYF
>.|TRBJ2-7|TRBV5-1|.
TGCGCCAGCAAAGGACAGAGCACCTACGAGCAGTACTTC
CASKGQSTYEQYF
>TRBD1|TRBJ2-1|TRBV9|once
TGTGCCAGCAGCGCCCACAGGGGGCAGTCCTACAATGAGCAGTTCTTC
CASSAHRGQSYNEQFF
>.|TRBJ2-4|TRBV7-3|.
TGTGCCAGCACTCCCGGGGGTGAAAACATTCAGTACTTC
CASTPGGENIQYF
>.|TRBJ2-3|TRBV9|once
TGTGCCAGCAGCGTTGGGCCGGCCGGCACAGATACGCAGTATTTT
CASSVGPAGTDTQYF
>.|TRBJ1-5|TRBV7-9|few
TGTGCCAGCAGCTTAAAGGGGGGGAGCAATCAGCCCCAGCATTTT
CASSLKGGSNQPQHF
>TRBD2|TRBJ2-5|TRBV5-4|.
TGTGCCAGCAGCTTGGCCGGGGGACTAGCGAGGGAGACCCAGTACTTC
CASSLAGGLARETQYF
>.|TRBJ1-4|TRBV18|.
TGTGCCAGCTCACCAATGGACAAAAAACTGTTTTTT
CASSPMDKKLFF
>.|TRBJ2-3|TRBV4-2|.
TGTGCCAGCAGCCAAGAGCGCGGGCTTAGCACAGATACGCAGTATTTT
CASSQERGLSTDTQYF
>.|TRBJ1-4|TRBV4-3|.
TGCGCCAGCAGCCGGCAGGACAGACCTAATGAAAAACTGTTTTTT
CASSRQDRPNEKLFF
>TRBD1|TRBJ2-7|TRBV4-3|.
TGCGCCAGCAGCCAAGAGCCAGGGGACAGGTCCTACGAGCAGTACTTC
CASSQEPGDRSYEQYF
>TRBD1|TRBJ2-7|TRBV5-1|few
TGCGCCAGCAGCCTCCCGGGACAGGGGGGCGAGCAGTACTTC
CASSLPGQGGEQYF
>.|TRBJ1-1|TRBV2|.
TGTGCCAGCAGAGATCGGGGGGCCTTACCCTCCGGGGCTTTCTTT
CASRDRGALPSGAFF
>TRBD1|TRBJ1-2|TRBV5-4|few
TGTGCCAGCAGCTTGGCAGGGGGACGAGGGAATCTGATCTATGGCTACACCTTC
CASSLAGGRGNLIYGYTF
>.|TRBJ1-3|TRBV7-9|.
TGTGCCAGCAGCTTAAAGCGCAGCGCCTCTGGAAACACCATATATTTT
CASSLKRSASGNTIYF
>TRBD1|TRBJ2-7|TRBV19|.
TGTGCCAGTAGGCCCGGGACAGAAGATTACGAGCAGTACTTC
CASRPGTEDYEQYF
>TRBD1|TRBJ1-1|TRBV19|few
TGTGCCAGTAGTATCATTTCCACAGGGGTCGACACTGAAGCTTTCTTT
CASSIISTGVDTEAFF
>.|TRBJ2-1|TRBV5-4|.
TGTGCCAGCAGCCTTAGGGGGGTCGGGGGGGAGCAGTTCTTC
CASSLRGVGGEQFF
>.|TRBJ1-3|TRBV5-6|once
TGTGCCAGCAGCCGGGGGGGCTCTGGAAACACCATATATTTT
CASSRGGSGNTIYF
>.|TRBJ1-5|TRBV7-6|few
TGTGCCAGCAGCTTTGTGGGGGCAAATCAGCCCCAGCATTTT
CASSFVGANQPQHF
>TRBD2|TRBJ2-7|TRBV10-3|.
TGTGCCATCAGGGGACTAGCGGGAGTGGTCGACGAGCAGTACTTC
CAIRGLAGVVDEQYF
>TRBD2|TRBJ2-1|TRBV6-5|.
TGTGCCAGCAGTATTAGCGGGGGGGAGCAGTTCTTC
CASSISGGEQFF
>TRBD2|TRBJ2-3|TRBV7-7|.
TGTGCCAGCAGCATGGGACTAGCGGGAGATACGCAGTATTTT
CASSMGLAGDTQYF
>.|TRBJ2-1|TRBV4-1|.
TGCGCCAGCAGCCAAGATGATAGCGGCTACAATGAGCAGTTCTTC
CASSQDDSGYNEQFF
>.|TRBJ2-1|TRBV27|.
TGTGCCAGCAGTTTCACCTTTCTACCTTTCGGTCAGCATCACGAGGGGCAGTTCTTC
CASSFTFLPFGQHHEGQFF
>TRBD1|TRBJ1-1|TRBV19|many
TGTGCCAGTACCAGTCGCGGACAGGACACTGAAGCTTTCTTT
CASTSRGQDTEAFF
>.|TRBJ2-1|TRBV19|few
TGTGCCAGTAGTATAACAGCGGGCCCTTACAATGAGCAGTTCTTC
CASSITAGPYNEQFF